The next 7 T cell receptor beta chains were all read from a single sample in a study of blood T cell repertoires in COVID-19. The repertoire was sequenced with immunoSEQ multiplex PCR; TCRdb's copy has only in-frame clones and lacks some. This sample yields roughly 120,000 clones, of which approximately 74% are seen a single time; 4.5% to 6% belongs to the top ten. Sequencing input: peripheral blood. All receptors come from a man older than 75 with COVID-19, enrolled during active disease.

This sequence joins TRBV15 and TRBJ2-7; D is perhaps TRBD2 (5 bases). The CDR3 runs 12 residues. V was clipped by 6 bases and J by 1 base, with 7 bases between them. Per the germline V gene, CDR1 is LNHNV and CDR2 is YYDKDF (reference sequence). In DNA, the CDR3 is TGTGCCACCAGGGACTCATCCTACGAGCAGTACTTC. Amino acids: CATRDSSYEQYF.

The gene calls are TRBV6-1 and TRBJ1-2; no clear D gene. Germline values: CDR1 MNHNS, CDR2 SASEGT. V was shortened by 1 base and J by 4 bases, with 13 bases between the two germline ends. CDR3 length: 15 residues. As DNA, the CDR3 is TGTGCCAGCAGTGAAGGTTACGGGCGGGCCTATGGCTACACCTTC. As protein: CASSEGYGRAYGYTF.

On this clone: This may arise from a read error, as a much more abundant clone is one base away. This CDR3 is also generated by other DNA sequences in the sample. The chain links TRBV6-5 to TRBJ2-7; 8 bases align to TRBD2. The germline CDR1 and CDR2 sequences are MNHEY and SVGAGI. V dropped 8 bases and J dropped 1; count of bases not matched to a gene: 10. The CDR3 loop spans 15 amino acids. CDR3 DNA: TGTGCCAGCCACGCGCTCGGGGGGGGGTCCTACGAGCAGTACTTC. Protein: CASHALGGGSYEQYF.

The V gene is TRBV4-3, the J gene TRBJ2-1; 10 bases are a match to TRBD2. The CDR3 runs to 16 residues. Trimming removed 3 bases from V and 4 bases from J; junction bases left unmatched: 6. Germline V gives CDR1 LGHNA, CDR2 YSLEER. The CDR3 reads CASSQLTSGVYNEQFF. CDR3 bases: TGCGCCAGCAGCCAGCTAACTAGCGGGGTATACAATGAGCAGTTCTTC.

The chain couples TRBV13 to TRBJ1-1, with D perhaps TRBD1 (5 bases). Germline V gives CDR1 PRHDT, CDR2 FYEKMQ (reference sequence). The CDR3 runs 12 residues. The V end lost 6 bases, the J end lost 6 bases, and 11 bases lay between the germline ends. The CDR3, as DNA: TGTGCCAGCAGAACTTCGGGGGCTGAAGCTTTCTTT. Its protein product is CASRTSGAEAFF. Supplemented by reference TRBV13 and TRBJ1-1, the full variable domain reads AAGVIQSPRHLIKEKRETATLKCYPIPRHDTVYWYQQGPGQDPQFLISFYEKMQSDKGSIPDRFSAQQFSDYHSELNMSSLELGDSALYFCASRTSGAEAFFGQGTRLTVV.

As regards this clone: Because it lacks the conserved phenylalanine or tryptophan at the end, this CDR3 is likely a read error. The limits of the CDR3 on the DNA are not certain, so only TCRdb's listed CDR3 is given. The chain carries TRBV30 and TRBJ2-7; TRBD1, the table's D call, was not compared with the DNA. The CDR3 spans 9 amino acids, including both terminal residues. The germline V gene encodes CDR1 GTSNPN and CDR2 SVGIG (reference sequence). The CDR3 sequence is CAWRDRGLD.

The chain employs TRBV4-1 and TRBJ1-5; weak D call: TRBD1 (6 bases). Trimming took off 4 bases at V and 4 bases at J, with 14 bases between the two ends. The CDR3 totals 15 residues. Germline-derived CDR1 and CDR2 are MGHRA and YSYEKL. CDR3 DNA sequence: TGCGCCAGCAGCCGCACCACAGGGATAAATCAGCCCCAGCATTTT. Amino acid sequence: CASSRTTGINQPQHF.